Listed here are 31 T cell receptor beta chains from one sample, sequenced in a study of blood T cell repertoires in COVID-19. TCRdb keeps only in-frame clones here, not all; method: immunoSEQ multiplex PCR. The repertoire consists of over 85,000 clones, with approximately 85% occurring once and the leading ten covering roughly 3%. The specimen was peripheral blood. These receptors were taken from a woman aged 80 or older with COVID-19, enrolled during active disease.

The J gene is TRBJ1-2, the V gene TRBV5-4; D might be TRBD1 (6 bases). This CDR3 is built from 15 residues. V lost 5 bases, J lost 0 bases, and 14 bases lay in between. Germline V lookup: CDR1 SGHNT, CDR2 YYREEE (reference sequence). The CDR3 DNA is TGTGCCAGCAGGGGCGGACAGTACTCTAACTATGGCTACACCTTC. Translation: CASRGGQYSNYGYTF.

The chain uses TRBV5-1 and TRBJ1-1; 7 bases match TRBD1. The CDR3 contains 14 residues. Germline V lookup: CDR1 SGHRS, CDR2 YFSETQ. Germline trimming cut 4 bases from V and 1 base from J; bases unmatched to any gene: 4. CDR3 in DNA: TGCGCCAGCAGCCAGAGACAGGGGAACACTGAAGCTTTCTTT. Its translation is CASSQRQGNTEAFF.

J is TRBJ2-7 and V is TRBV30; D remains ambiguous. Germline V lookup: CDR1 GTSNPN, CDR2 SVGIG (reference sequence). V lost 3 bases to trimming and J lost 4 bases, with 7 bases between them. The CDR3 consists of 11 residues. The CDR3 loop reads CAWSPSYEQYF. CDR3 DNA: TGTGCCTGGAGCCCGAGTTACGAGCAGTACTTC.

The rearrangement links TRBV4-2 to TRBJ1-6, with D possibly TRBD1 on 5 matching bases. This CDR3 contains 15 residues. V was clipped by 5 bases and J by 7 bases, with 15 bases between them. Germline V CDR1 and CDR2: LGHNA, YNFKEQ. CDR3 DNA: TGTGCCAGCAGCGAAAAGGGGATTCGGAATTCACCCCTCCACTTT. Translation gives CASSEKGIRNSPLHF.

This chain links TRBV5-4 with TRBJ2-7; TRBD1 aligns across 9 bases. The CDR3 loop spans 14 amino acids. Germline trimming cut 7 bases from V and 3 bases from J; bases unmatched to any gene: 8. Germline CDR1 reads SGHNT; CDR2 reads YYREEE (reference sequence). CDR3 loop: CASYRDRAFYEQYF. The CDR3 bases are TGTGCCAGCTATCGGGACAGGGCATTCTACGAGCAGTACTTC.

The rearrangement uses TRBV7-9 and TRBJ2-1, with a tentative D call TRBD2 (5 bases). V was cut by 8 bases and J by 4 bases, with 15 bases left in between. The CDR3 has 14 residues. Germline assignment: CDR1 SEHNR and CDR2 FQNEAQ (reference sequence). The CDR3: CASASWTLYNEQFF. CDR3 DNA: TGTGCCAGCGCCTCGTGGACTCTGTACAATGAGCAGTTCTTC.

The chain employs TRBV5-1 and TRBJ2-5; 8 positions agree with TRBD1. The CDR3 totals 14 residues. The junction had 5 bases not matched to a gene; V was cut back by 2 bases and J by 5 bases. Germline loops: CDR1 SGHRS, CDR2 YFSETQ. DNA for the CDR3: TGCGCCAGCAGCTTCCGACAGGGGACGGAGACCCAGTACTTC. Amino acid sequence: CASSFRQGTETQYF.

This sequence joins TRBV7-2 and TRBJ2-1; 8 bases align to TRBD2. Germline CDR1 reads SGHTA; CDR2 reads FQGNSA. The CDR3 length is 17 residues. J gave up 7 bases and V 6 bases, and 17 bases lay outside the gene matches. The CDR3 is CASSRDNLAGGGNEQFF. As DNA, the CDR3 is TGTGCCAGCAGTAGGGACAACCTGGCGGGGGGAGGTAATGAGCAGTTCTTC.

The J gene is TRBJ1-1, the V gene TRBV7-2; 10 positions agree with TRBD1. The CDR3 spans 16 residues. CDR1 is SGHTA, CDR2 FQGNSA, per germline. V dropped 2 bases and J dropped 4; count of bases not matched to a gene: 7. This CDR3 is CASSLRDRGRGTEAFF. The CDR3 bases are TGTGCCAGCAGCTTAAGGGACAGGGGAAGGGGCACTGAAGCTTTCTTT.

The chain couples TRBV5-1 to TRBJ2-5; 10 positions agree with TRBD2. Germline V gene data show CDR1 as SGHRS and CDR2 as YFSETQ. J gave up 3 bases and V 4 bases, and 6 bases lay outside the gene matches. The CDR3 spans 15 residues. CDR3 coding DNA: TGCGCCAGCAGCCTCGAAACTAGCGGGAAAGAGACCCAGTACTTC. This encodes CASSLETSGKETQYF.

This sequence joins TRBV19 and TRBJ2-7; the match to TRBD1 covers 9 bases. CDR1 is LNHDA and CDR2 is SQIVND in the germline V gene (reference sequence). Unmatched junction bases numbered 7, after V lost 2 bases and J lost 2 bases. There are 16 residues in the CDR3. The CDR3 is CASSILAGTGTYEQYF. The DNA of the CDR3 is TGTGCCAGTAGTATATTGGCCGGGACAGGGACCTACGAGCAGTACTTC. The full variable domain, in which reference TRBV19 and TRBJ2-7 provide the parts outside the CDR3, is DGGITQSPKYLFRKEGQNVTLSCEQNLNHDAMYWYRQDPGQGLRLIYYSQIVNDFQKGDIAEGYSVSREKKESFPLTVTSAQKNPTAFYLCASSILAGTGTYEQYFGPGTRLTVT.

V and J are TRBV30 and TRBJ2-2; a weak D match, TRBD1 (6 bases). CDR1 and CDR2 (germline): GTSNPN, SVGIG (reference sequence). Trimming removed 2 bases at V and 4 bases at J, with 17 bases between. The CDR3 is made up of 16 amino acids. CDR3 in amino acids: CAWSFLTGASTGELFF. CDR3 coding DNA: TGTGCCTGGAGTTTCCTGACAGGAGCGAGCACCGGGGAGCTGTTTTTT.

This clone was observed a single time. This chain links TRBV24-1 with TRBJ1-2; 10 bases match TRBD1. CDR1 is KGHDR and CDR2 is SFDVKD in the germline V gene. The CDR3 spans 17 residues. V gave up 3 bases and J gave up 7 bases; unmatched junction bases: 13. CDR3 nucleotides: TGTGCCACCAGTGATCCCGGGACAGGGGCTTCCTGGGGTGGCTACACCTTC. Protein: CATSDPGTGASWGGYTF.

A single count supports this clone. The genes are TRBV10-3 and TRBJ2-5; 7 bases map to TRBD2. CDR1 is ENHRY, CDR2 SYGVKD, per germline. J gave up 2 bases and V 6 bases, and 9 bases lay outside the gene matches. The CDR3 length is 15 residues. CDR3 protein: CAISLLRGVQETQYF. The DNA for the CDR3 is TGTGCCATCAGCCTCCTCCGGGGGGTACAAGAGACCCAGTACTTC.

The chain joins TRBV5-1 to TRBJ2-5; 7 bases agree with TRBD1. V shed 4 bases, J shed 1 base, and the junction held 4 bases outside the gene matches. Germline V gives CDR1 SGHRS, CDR2 YFSETQ. The CDR3 is 14 residues long. For the CDR3, the DNA is TGCGCCAGCAGCGAACAGGGGATCCAAGAGACCCAGTACTTC. This codes for CASSEQGIQETQYF.

This clone was seen once. The rearrangement joins TRBV28 to TRBJ2-6, with 7 bases aligning to TRBD1. The length of the CDR3 is 18 residues. Germline CDR1 reads MDHEN; CDR2 reads SYDVKM. V lost 5 bases, J lost 4 bases, and 14 bases stayed unmatched. DNA for the CDR3: TGTGCCAGCAGTCCTATACGGACAGGAAACTTAGGGGCCAACGTCCTGACTTTC. It codes for CASSPIRTGNLGANVLTF. The entire variable domain, with the rest obtained from reference TRBV28 and TRBJ2-6, is as follows: DVKVTQSSRYLVKRTGEKVFLECVQDMDHENMFWYRQDPGLGLRLIYFSYDVKMKEKGDIPEGYSVSREKKERFSLILESASTNQTSMYLCASSPIRTGNLGANVLTFGAGSRLTVL.

The chain is built from TRBV2 and TRBJ2-6, with unresolved D. CDR1 and CDR2 (germline): SNHLY, FYNNEI. Deletions cut 6 bases from V and 0 bases from J, with 6 bases between. CDR3 length: 14 amino acids. As DNA, the CDR3 is TGTGCCAGCAGGGGCCTCTCTGGGGCCAACGTCCTGACTTTC. Translation: CASRGLSGANVLTF.

This clone was observed once. The genes are TRBV5-4 and TRBJ1-1; TRBD1 is a possible D gene (5 bases). Germline CDR1 reads SGHNT; CDR2 reads YYREEE (reference sequence). V shed 6 bases and J shed 5 bases, with 14 bases lying between them. The CDR3 is 13 amino acids. The CDR3 DNA is TGTGCCAGCAACCTGGGGGGTCGGACTGAAGCTTTCTTT. It specifies CASNLGGRTEAFF. Complete variable domain (other parts from reference TRBV5-4 and TRBJ1-1): ETGVTQSPTHLIKTRGQQVTLRCSSQSGHNTVSWYQQALGQGPQFIFQYYREEENGRGNFPPRFSGLQFPNYSSELNVNALELDDSALYLCASNLGGRTEAFFGQGTRLTVV.

This chain links TRBV7-7 with TRBJ2-1; 11 bases align to TRBD2. The germline V gene encodes CDR1 SSHAT and CDR2 FNYEAQ (reference sequence). The CDR3 spans 14 residues. V was clipped by 5 bases and J by 6 bases; unmatched bases: 3. CDR3 loop: CASSISGRANEQFF. The CDR3 DNA sequence: TGTGCCAGCAGCATTAGCGGGAGGGCCAATGAGCAGTTCTTC. Looking up the rest from reference TRBV7-7 and TRBJ2-1 gives the full variable domain: GAGVSQSPRYKVTKRGQDVTLRCDPISSHATLYWYQQALGQGPEFLTYFNYEAQPDKSGLPSDRFSAERPEGSISTLTIQRTEQRDSAMYRCASSISGRANEQFFGPGTRLTVL.

The chain combines TRBV19 with TRBJ1-2; D is perhaps TRBD1 (5 bases). Trimming left V 4 bases short and J 2 bases short, with 8 bases between. The CDR3 has 13 residues. Germline CDR1 reads LNHDA; CDR2 reads SQIVND (reference sequence). CDR3 DNA: TGTGCCAGTAGTAGGGGCGAAAACTATGGCTACACCTTC. This translates into CASSRGENYGYTF.

The CDR3 sequence: CASSQAGNQPQHF. CDR3 sequence (DNA): TGTGCCAGCAGCCAAGCGGGTAATCAGCCCCAGCATTTT. V gene TRBV2 combines with J gene TRBJ1-5; the D is unclear. V lost 6 bases to trimming and J lost 4 bases, with 10 bases between them. The germline CDR1 and CDR2 sequences are SNHLY and FYNNEI. The CDR3 is 13 amino acids.

The rearrangement uses TRBV3-1 (or the pseudogene TRBV3-2) and TRBJ1-1, with D possibly matching TRBD1 (5 bases). The CDR3 spans 16 residues. Germline CDR1 and CDR2: LGHDT and YNNKEL (reference sequence). Trimming took 1 base from V and 5 from J, leaving 17 bases between them. The CDR3 region is CASSQVTWGVRTEAFF. DNA of the CDR3: TGTGCCAGCAGCCAAGTCACCTGGGGGGTGAGAACTGAAGCTTTCTTT.

The chain carries TRBV18 and TRBJ2-1, with D possibly matching TRBD2 (6 bases). CDR1 and CDR2 from the germline V gene are KGHSH and LQKENI. V lost 2 bases and J 4 bases, leaving 15 bases between the germline ends. CDR3 length equals 16 residues. DNA of the CDR3: TGTGCCAGCTCACCAGTGGGCGGGATAGGTTACAATGAGCAGTTCTTC. Residues: CASSPVGGIGYNEQFF.

This chain connects TRBV29-1 to TRBJ1-3; no clear D gene. The CDR3 extends over 14 amino acids. The V and J ends lost 1 base and 4 bases respectively, with 11 bases between them. Germline values: CDR1 SQVTM, CDR2 ANQGSEA. The CDR3: CSVEGQAGGNTIYF. Written as DNA, the CDR3 is TGCAGCGTTGAAGGGCAGGCGGGGGGAAACACCATATATTTT.

The CDR3 spells CALGQSFNEKLFF. DNA of the CDR3: TGTGCTCTCGGACAATCGTTTAATGAAAAACTGTTTTTT. The J gene is TRBJ1-4, the V gene TRBV28; D is perhaps TRBD1 (5 bases). The CDR3 runs to 13 residues. The germline CDR1 and CDR2 sequences are MDHEN and SYDVKM. The full variable domain, its missing parts supplied by reference TRBV28 and TRBJ1-4, is DVKVTQSSRYLVKRTGEKVFLECVQDMDHENMFWYRQDPGLGLRLIYFSYDVKMKEKGDIPEGYSVSREKKERFSLILESASTNQTSMYLCALGQSFNEKLFFGSGTQLSVL.

The J gene is TRBJ2-5, the V gene TRBV7-8; 8 nucleotides align to TRBD1. The germline CDR1 and CDR2 sequences are SGHVS and FQNEAQ. Trimming took 5 bases from V and 2 from J; bases not matched to a gene: 10. The CDR3 sequence is 16 residues long. The CDR3 DNA reads as TGTGCCAGCAGCCCTCTGACAGGGGCTCGACAAGAGACCCAGTACTTC. Its translation is CASSPLTGARQETQYF.

This chain connects TRBV4-2 to TRBJ2-7; 7 nucleotides match TRBD2. V dropped 1 base and J dropped 6; count of bases not matched to a gene: 18. Per the germline V gene, CDR1 is LGHNA and CDR2 is YNFKEQ. The CDR3 is 18 residues long. This chain's CDR3 is CASSQAHRRGGGNPEQYF. The CDR3 region has the DNA TGTGCCAGCAGCCAAGCCCACCGGAGGGGCGGGGGAAATCCCGAGCAGTACTTC.

The rearrangement uses TRBV6-2 or TRBV6-3 and TRBJ2-2, with TRBD2 identical over 11 bases. The CDR3 covers 17 residues. Unmatched junction bases numbered 10, after V lost 5 bases and J lost 5 bases. Germline CDR1 reads MNHEY; CDR2 reads SVGEGT. DNA for the CDR3: TGTGCCAGCAGTCGCCCCCTAGCGGGGGGCCGAACCGGGGAGCTGTTTTTT. Protein sequence: CASSRPLAGGRTGELFF.

CDR3 in amino acids: CASSPQAAGLDNEQFF. The CDR3 nucleotides read TGCGCCAGCAGCCCGCAGGCGGCGGGGCTAGACAATGAGCAGTTCTTC. V and J are TRBV5-1 and TRBJ2-1; tentatively, D is TRBD2 (6 bases). The CDR3 length is 16 residues. Germline CDR1 SGHRS, CDR2 YFSETQ. V lost 4 bases and J 5 bases, leaving 19 bases between the germline ends.

Only a few counts were recorded for this clone. The chain couples TRBV19 to TRBJ1-5; D possibly corresponds to TRBD1 (5 bases). The germline V gene encodes CDR1 LNHDA and CDR2 SQIVND (reference sequence). The CDR3 is made up of 15 amino acids. V was cut by 3 bases and J by 6 bases, with 15 bases left in between. The DNA for the CDR3 is TGTGCCAGTAGTATGGGAGGTGGGGGATCTCAGCCCCAGCATTTT. Translated: CASSMGGGGSQPQHF.

V is TRBV4-3 and J is TRBJ1-2; D unresolved. CDR1 is LGHNA, CDR2 YSLEER, per germline. The CDR3 loop spans 18 amino acids. Trimming pared 0 bases from V and 5 bases from J, leaving 22 bases between. This chain's CDR3 is CASSQDFPESAGSYGYTF. CDR3 DNA sequence: TGCGCCAGCAGCCAAGATTTTCCCGAATCCGCAGGCTCGTATGGCTACACCTTC.